This TCR beta chain was sequenced in a study of shared clonotypes between healthy human individuals. Evenly divided among several immunoSEQ plates was the genomic DNA of each subset. Produced via immunoSEQ multiplex PCR; TCRdb's table is partial and in-frame only. The data contain about 820,000 clones, nearly 95% of them singletons. CD45RO-negative, CCR7-selected cells formed the naive CD8 fraction, which excluded terminally differentiated effector memory CD45RA+ cells. The CDR3 is made up of 15 amino acids. Trimming took 5 bases from V and 7 from J, leaving 17 bases between them. The germline V gene has CDR1 SEHNR and CDR2 FQNEAQ (reference sequence).

The material sequenced was naive CD8+ T cells sorted from blood. This chain connects TRBV7-9 to TRBJ1-4, with no clear D. The receptor was isolated from a man aged 30-40 years in good health. The CDR3 bases are TGTGCCAGCAGCCAAAAGGGCCGGGGAGTTGAAAAACTGTTTTTT. As protein: CASSQKGRGVEKLFF.